This TCR beta chain was identified during a study of PD-L1 blockade in urothelial cancer. Libraries were prepared by immunoSEQ multiplex PCR; TCRdb keeps only in-frame clonotypes and omits some of them. Of 55,000 to 70,000 clones in the sample, just over 85% were seen once. The germline CDR1 and CDR2 sequences are SNHLY and FYNNEI. The V and J ends lost 5 bases and 0 bases respectively, with 8 bases between them. CDR3 length equals 14 residues. The chain recombines TRBV2 with TRBJ2-4; D uncertain. This receptor was obtained from a middle-aged man with urothelial cancer. Sequencing was performed on PBMCs, taken around atezolizumab (anti-PD-L1) treatment. CDR3 protein: CASSPRVAKNIQYF. The CDR3 DNA sequence: TGTGCCAGCAGTCCCCGGGTAGCCAAAAACATTCAGTACTTC.